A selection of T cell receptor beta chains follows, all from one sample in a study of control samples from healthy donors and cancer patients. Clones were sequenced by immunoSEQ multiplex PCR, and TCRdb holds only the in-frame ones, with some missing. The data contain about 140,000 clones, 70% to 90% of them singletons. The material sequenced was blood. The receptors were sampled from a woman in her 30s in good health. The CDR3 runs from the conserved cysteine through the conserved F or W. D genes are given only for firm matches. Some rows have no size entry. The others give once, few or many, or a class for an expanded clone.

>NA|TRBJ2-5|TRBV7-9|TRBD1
TGTGCCAGCAGCTTAGCGGGGACAGGGGGAGTAGAGACCCAGTACTTC
CASSLAGTGGVETQYF
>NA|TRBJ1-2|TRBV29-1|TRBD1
TGCAGCGTTGTCCAGGGACAGGCGGACGGCTACACCTTC
CSVVQGQADGYTF
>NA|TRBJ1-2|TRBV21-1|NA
TGTGCCTACTGGGCAGGGGGGGACTATGGCTACACCTTC
CAYWAGGDYGYTF
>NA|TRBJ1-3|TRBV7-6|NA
TGTGCCAGCAGCGGGAGGGGTAGCTCTGGAAACACCATATATTTT
CASSGRGSSGNTIYF
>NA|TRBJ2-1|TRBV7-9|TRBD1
TGTGCCAGCAGCTTTCAGACAGGGAAAAGACTCTTC
CASSFQTGKRLF
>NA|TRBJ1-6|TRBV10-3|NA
TGTGCCACCCTCCAGGGAGAGAATTCACCCCTCCACTTT
CATLQGENSPLHF
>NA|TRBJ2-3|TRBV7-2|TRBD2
TGTGCCAGCAGCTCCCCAATAGCGGGTACGCAGTATTTT
CASSSPIAGTQYF
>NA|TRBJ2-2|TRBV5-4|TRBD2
TGTGCCAGCAGCCCCCGTGCTAGCGGGAGCAGAACCGGGGAGCTGTTTTTT
CASSPRASGSRTGELFF
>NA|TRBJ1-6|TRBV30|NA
TGTGCCTGGACGGCAGGGATGTATTCACCCCTCCACTTT
CAWTAGMYSPLHF
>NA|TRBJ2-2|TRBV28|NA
TGTGCCAGCAGCCCAGCGGTGAACACCGGGGAGCTGTTTTTT
CASSPAVNTGELFF
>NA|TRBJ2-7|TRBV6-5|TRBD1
TGTGCCAGCAGCGGGCGGGACAGGCGTTCCTACGAGCAGTACTTC
CASSGRDRRSYEQYF
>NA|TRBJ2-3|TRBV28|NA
TGTGCCAGCAGTGTAGACGAATCTTACACAGATACGCAGTATTTT
CASSVDESYTDTQYF
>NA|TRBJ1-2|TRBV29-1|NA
TGCAGCGACATATCGGGGTCGGGCCCCTACACCTTC
CSDISGSGPYTF
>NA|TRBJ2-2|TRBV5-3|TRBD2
TGTGCCAGAAGCTTGTTCAGTCGACTAGCGTTGAACACCGGGGAGCTGTTTTTT
CARSLFSRLALNTGELFF
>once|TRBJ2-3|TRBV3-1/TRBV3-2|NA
TGTGCCAGCAGCCAAGTTATGGGGGATACGCAGTATTTT
CASSQVMGDTQYF
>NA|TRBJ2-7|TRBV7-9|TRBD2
TGTGCCAGCAGCTTAGAAGGGACTAGTCGGAGGGAGCAGTACTTC
CASSLEGTSRREQYF
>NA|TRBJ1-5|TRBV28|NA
TGTGCCAGCGAAGCAGGAGGTAGCAATCAGCCCCAGCATTTT
CASEAGGSNQPQHF
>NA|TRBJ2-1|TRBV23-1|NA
TGCGCCAGCAGTCAAACCCCCGGGTCCTACAATGAGCAGTTCTTC
CASSQTPGSYNEQFF
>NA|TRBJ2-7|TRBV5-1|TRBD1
TGCGCCAGCAGCTTACCCGGGACAGGGACCTACGAGCAGTACTTC
CASSLPGTGTYEQYF
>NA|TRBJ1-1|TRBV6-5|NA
TGTGCCAGCAGTTACTCGTTGTACACTGAAGCTTTCTTT
CASSYSLYTEAFF
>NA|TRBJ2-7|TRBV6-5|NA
TGTGCCAGCACTGCAGGGCTGGACGAGCAGTACTTC
CASTAGLDEQYF
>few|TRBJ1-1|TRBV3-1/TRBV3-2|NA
TGTGCCAGCAGCCCCAATGTAGGAGCGAACACTGAAGCTTTCTTT
CASSPNVGANTEAFF
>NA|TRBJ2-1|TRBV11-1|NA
TGTGCCAGCAGCCCAGATTTGGGTGACGATGAGCAGTTCTTC
CASSPDLGDDEQFF
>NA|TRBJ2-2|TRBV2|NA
TGTGCCAGCAGATCTAGAGAAGGAGGGGAGCTGTTTTTT
CASRSREGGELFF
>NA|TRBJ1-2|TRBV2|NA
TGTGCCAGCAGGGGGACTGCTAACTATGGCTACACCTTC
CASRGTANYGYTF